This T cell receptor beta chain was recovered during a study of blood T cell repertoires in COVID-19 (dated by TCRdb to about 2020). A note on the overall study: Samples from collaborators originated in the United States, Italy and Spain and spanned both the acute and convalescent phases of COVID-19. The material from the prospective study consisted of cDNA or gDNA derived from T cells, B-cell-depleted T cells, or PBMCs. Deeply sampled blood TCRbeta repertoires from subjects exposed to, actively infected with, or recovered from COVID-19 were included in the dataset. The repertoires were released in a freely available public database intended as a resource for research on the immune response to SARS-CoV-2. Samples were obtained from the ongoing ImmuneRACE study (first 160 participants) and from 950 to 1,500 subjects provided by 6 global collaborators. The sample metadata nearly always contained a de-identified subject ID, COVID-19 status, age in years and sex. HLA class I and class II types, where available, came from metadata supplied by the sample provider rather than from assay-based typing.

The immunoSEQ Assay, a bias-controlled multiplex PCR, was used to amplify TCRbeta CDR3 regions from genomic DNA. In the authors' own workflow: Within the assay, amplification of reference gene primers was used to estimate how many nucleated cells each sample contained. Sequence reads were collapsed and filtered to measure the absolute abundance of every unique TCRbeta CDR3 rearrangement. For each sample, productive Simpson clonality was calculated by taking the square root of Simpson's diversity index across productive rearrangements. Held by TCRdb, this immuneACCESS table contains in-frame sequences only and omits some clones. Under half of the omission traces to an unresolved V gene where checked; the cause of the rest is unknown. Clone size and the V and J calls come from that table; the DNA yielded D and trimming. Here the sample has around 97,000 clones; 70% to 90% occur a single time. Approximately 3.1% of the sample rests with the top ten.

As regards this clone: Its antigen target is currently unknown. Qualities for individual bases were not recorded, and no much larger clone is one base off.

Collaborating institutions collected whole blood in K2EDTA tubes following their own protocols. For TCRbeta analysis, collaborator samples were shipped as frozen whole blood, as isolated PBMCs, or as DNA extracted from either sample type. Findings and caveats that apply to the study as a whole: How much clinical and demographic metadata was included differed by source and by participant, and the metadata was provided uncurated.

Reading the germline V gene (reference sequence) gives CDR1 LGHDT and CDR2 YNNKEL. The germline ends are 8 bases apart after V is trimmed by 4 bases and J by 7 bases. From the cysteine up to the phenylalanine, the CDR3 has a length of 13 residues. The sequence is cut down to CDR3 DNA, 39 bases in frame from base 1. The origin of this receptor is a man aged 50-59 years in a cohort sampled during active COVID-19. Recombination linked TRBV3-1 (or the pseudogene TRBV3-2) to TRBJ1-6, with an unclear D gene assignment. Source material: peripheral blood. The CDR3 corresponds to CASSPSLNSPLHF. The sequenced DNA: TGTGCCAGCAGCCCCAGTTTAAATTCACCCCTCCACTTT.